These T cell receptor beta chains were read from a single sample in a study of T cells expressing NK-cell markers. TCRdb reprocessed the 5' RACE reads; each CDR3 protein has one entry and no DNA is given. The sample includes about 370,000 distinct CDR3 sequences. Sequenced input: blood T cells: a sorted CD56 or NKG2C T cell subset, CD4+ or CD8+ T cells, or bulk PBMC T cells (not recorded which). These TCRs come from a woman aged 50 to 60 in good health. CDR3s include the opening cysteine and the closing phenylalanine or tryptophan.

v_gene: TRBV10-3
j_gene: TRBJ2-1
CDR3aa: CAISGTSGIEQFF

v_gene: TRBV3-1
j_gene: TRBJ2-4
CDR3aa: CASSRRTGLNIQYF

v_gene: TRBV5-6
j_gene: TRBJ1-2
CDR3aa: CASSHRRTPYGYTF

v_gene: TRBV10-2
j_gene: TRBJ2-5
CDR3aa: CASRAGRGQETQYF

v_gene: TRBV5-1
j_gene: TRBJ1-3
CDR3aa: CASSLVRGDTIYF

v_gene: TRBV3-1
j_gene: TRBJ1-2
CDR3aa: CASSPSRQPANYGYTF

v_gene: TRBV5-1
j_gene: TRBJ2-7
CDR3aa: CASSYYTGTSGLPYEQYF

v_gene: TRBV5-1
j_gene: TRBJ2-1
CDR3aa: CASSGIAGGTYNEQFF

v_gene: TRBV3-1
j_gene: TRBJ1-2
CDR3aa: CASSRGGQSGYTF

v_gene: TRBV27
j_gene: TRBJ1-2
CDR3aa: CASSPFDRTNGYTF

v_gene: TRBV15
j_gene: TRBJ1-1
CDR3aa: CATSRGRQSEAFF

v_gene: TRBV19
j_gene: TRBJ2-1
CDR3aa: CASSIDNYNEQFF

v_gene: TRBV20-1
j_gene: TRBJ2-5
CDR3aa: CSARDRASGRAEETQYF

v_gene: TRBV6-4
j_gene: TRBJ2-3
CDR3aa: CASSDSQAAGTDTQYF

v_gene: TRBV10-3
j_gene: TRBJ2-1
CDR3aa: CAISEAGTYNEQFF

v_gene: TRBV5-1
j_gene: TRBJ2-2
CDR3aa: CASSLAHTTGELFF

v_gene: TRBV14
j_gene: TRBJ2-5
CDR3aa: CASSPLGLVEKETQYF

v_gene: TRBV6-6
j_gene: TRBJ2-4
CDR3aa: CASSYLTGSDIQYF

v_gene: TRBV15
j_gene: TRBJ2-2
CDR3aa: CATSRDREGPGELFF

v_gene: TRBV7-9
j_gene: TRBJ2-5
CDR3aa: CASSSTSGESQETQYF

v_gene: TRBV20-1
j_gene: TRBJ2-1
CDR3aa: CSARVLIAGVAGEVDEQFF

v_gene: TRBV7-2
j_gene: TRBJ1-4
CDR3aa: CASSLQGAINEKLFF

v_gene: TRBV5-1
j_gene: TRBJ2-7
CDR3aa: CASSLVRDLYEQYF

v_gene: TRBV4-2
j_gene: TRBJ1-4
CDR3aa: CASSPTGEGEKLFF

v_gene: TRBV5-1
j_gene: TRBJ2-2
CDR3aa: CASSTGPLAGLGTGELFF